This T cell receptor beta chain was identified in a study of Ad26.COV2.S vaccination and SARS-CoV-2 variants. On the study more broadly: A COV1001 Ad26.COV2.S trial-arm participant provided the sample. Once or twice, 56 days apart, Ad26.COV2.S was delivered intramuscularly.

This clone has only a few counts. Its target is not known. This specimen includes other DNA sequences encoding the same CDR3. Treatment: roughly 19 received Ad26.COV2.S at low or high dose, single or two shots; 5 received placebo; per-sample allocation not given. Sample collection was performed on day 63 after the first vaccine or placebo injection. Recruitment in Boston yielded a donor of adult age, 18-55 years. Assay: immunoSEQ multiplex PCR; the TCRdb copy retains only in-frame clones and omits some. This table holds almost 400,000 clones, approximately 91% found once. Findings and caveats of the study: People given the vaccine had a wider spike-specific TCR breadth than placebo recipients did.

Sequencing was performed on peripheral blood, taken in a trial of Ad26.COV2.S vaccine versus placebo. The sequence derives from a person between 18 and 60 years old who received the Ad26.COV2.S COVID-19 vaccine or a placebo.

Here the CDR3 reads CASSLGQNQPQHF. In DNA, the CDR3 is TGTGCCAGCAGCTTAGGACAGAATCAGCCCCAGCATTTT. The chain has TRBV7-3 and TRBJ1-5; D possibly corresponds to TRBD1 (6 bases). The CDR3 has 13 residues. Germline values: CDR1 SGHTA, CDR2 FQGTGA. V was clipped by 2 bases and J by 4 bases, with 6 bases between them.